This note documents a single TCR beta chain sequence. These data are taken from a study of blood T cell repertoires in COVID-19. Study as a whole: In each case, the material was cDNA or gDNA derived from T cells, B-cell-depleted T cells, or PBMCs.

Per the authors' pipeline: Cell counts per sample came from amplifying reference gene primers. The data were produced by immunoSEQ multiplex PCR, yet TCRdb's version contains in-frame clones alone and is incomplete. D and trimming come from the DNA, and the V and J calls and clone size come from that table. The repertoire holds around 210,000 clones, with over 75% as singletons. The CDR3 totals 16 residues. The V gene's germline CDR1 is SGHNT and CDR2 YYREEE (reference sequence). V was pared by 0 bases and J by 5 bases, with 18 bases between. The source of this sequence is a man aged 45-65 years with COVID-19, enrolled during active disease. The chain joins TRBV5-4 to TRBJ2-7; D is possibly TRBD1 (6 bases). The sequenced sample consisted of peripheral blood. The CDR3 coding sequence is TGTGCCAGCAGCTTGGTCGCCGGGACAATAATCCACGAGCAGTACTTC. Encoded protein: CASSLVAGTIIHEQYF.